The sequence of this T cell receptor beta chain was determined in a study of CD8 T cells in ankylosing spondylitis. Study-wide results and caveats: Clones linked with disease were CD8+ and fairly uncommon in the peripheral blood. Made up of about eight highly homologous variants, a TCR beta motif appeared characteristic of ankylosing spondylitis blood.

Using quantitative 5'-RACE with molecular barcodes, the authors made TCR beta libraries. TCRdb itself ran the 5' RACE reads through MiXCR, one entry per CDR3 protein. The profile shows some 450,000 distinct CDR3 sequences, under 20% of them singletons. The CDR3 has 13 amino acids. The germline V gene encodes CDR1 DFQATT and CDR2 SNEGSKA (reference sequence). V was trimmed by 1 base and J by 3 bases, leaving 9 bases between them. Only a few counts were recorded for this clonotype. Its antigen is undetermined. This chain links TRBV20-1 with TRBJ1-1, with D perhaps matching TRBD1 (5 bases). The sample consisted of blood, either unsorted or a sorted T cell fraction (not recorded which). The receptor was isolated from a male donor with ankylosing spondylitis. The CDR3 reads CSARGGVYTEAFF. CDR3 DNA: TGCAGTGCTAGAGGGGGGGTGTACACTGAAGCTTTCTTT.